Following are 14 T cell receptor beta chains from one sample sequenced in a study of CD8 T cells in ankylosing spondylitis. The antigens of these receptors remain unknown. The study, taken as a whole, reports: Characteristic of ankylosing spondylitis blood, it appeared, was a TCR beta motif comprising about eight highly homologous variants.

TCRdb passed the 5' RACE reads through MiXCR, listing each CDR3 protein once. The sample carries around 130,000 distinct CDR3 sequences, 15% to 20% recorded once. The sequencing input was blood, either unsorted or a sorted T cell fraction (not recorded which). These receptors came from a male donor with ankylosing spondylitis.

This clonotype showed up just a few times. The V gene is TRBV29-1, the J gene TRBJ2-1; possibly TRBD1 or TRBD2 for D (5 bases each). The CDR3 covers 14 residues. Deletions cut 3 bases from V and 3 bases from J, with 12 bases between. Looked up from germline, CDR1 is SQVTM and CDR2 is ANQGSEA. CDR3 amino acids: CSVDGAGLYNEQFF. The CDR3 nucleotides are TGCAGCGTTGACGGGGCGGGCCTCTACAATGAGCAGTTCTTC.

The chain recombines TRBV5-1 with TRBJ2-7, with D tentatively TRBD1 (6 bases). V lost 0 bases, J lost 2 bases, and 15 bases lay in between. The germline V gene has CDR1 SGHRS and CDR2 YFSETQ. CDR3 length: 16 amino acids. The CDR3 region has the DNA TGCGCCAGCAGCTTGGATCAGGGGACGAATCCCTACGAGCAGTACTTC. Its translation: CASSLDQGTNPYEQYF.

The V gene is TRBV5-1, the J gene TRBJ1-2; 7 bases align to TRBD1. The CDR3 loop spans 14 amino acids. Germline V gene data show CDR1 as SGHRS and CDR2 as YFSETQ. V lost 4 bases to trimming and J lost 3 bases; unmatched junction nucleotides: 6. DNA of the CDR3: TGCGCCAGCAGCCTGGGGACAGTTCACTATGGCTACACCTTC. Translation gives CASSLGTVHYGYTF.

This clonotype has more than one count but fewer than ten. For the CDR3, the DNA is TGCGCCAGCAGCCAAGAAACTTCAGGGATGGACTATGGCTACACCTTC. Translation: CASSQETSGMDYGYTF. The chain links TRBV4-1 to TRBJ1-2; weak D call: TRBD1 (5 bases). Trimming removed 0 bases from V and 3 bases from J, with 14 bases in between. The length of the CDR3 is 16 residues. Germline CDR1 MGHRA, CDR2 YSYEKL.

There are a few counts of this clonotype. This chain's CDR3 is CASSVAHRTNTGELFF. CDR3 nucleotide sequence: TGTGCCAGCAGCGTAGCTCATAGGACCAATACCGGGGAGCTGTTTTTT. The rearrangement uses TRBV9 and TRBJ2-2; D gene unclear. This CDR3 spans 16 amino acids. V was clipped by 0 bases and J by 5 bases, with 14 bases between them. Germline V lookup: CDR1 SGDLS, CDR2 YYNGEE.

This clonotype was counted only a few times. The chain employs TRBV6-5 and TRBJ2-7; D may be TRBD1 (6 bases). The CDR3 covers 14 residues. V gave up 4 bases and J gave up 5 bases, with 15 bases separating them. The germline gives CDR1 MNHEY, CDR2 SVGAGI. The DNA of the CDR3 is TGTGCCAGCAGTTCCGAACAGGGTTCCCACGAGCAGTACTTC. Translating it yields CASSSEQGSHEQYF.

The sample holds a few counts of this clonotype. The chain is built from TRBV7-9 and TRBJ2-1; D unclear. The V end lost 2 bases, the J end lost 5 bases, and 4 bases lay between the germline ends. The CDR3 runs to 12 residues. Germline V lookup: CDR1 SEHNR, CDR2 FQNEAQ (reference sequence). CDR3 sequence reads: CASSLRNNEQFF. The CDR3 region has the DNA TGTGCCAGCAGCTTAAGGAACAATGAGCAGTTCTTC.

CDR3 loop: CASRNSPNEQFF. The CDR3 DNA sequence: TGTGCCAGCAGAAACTCCCCCAATGAGCAGTTCTTC. The V call is TRBV27, the J call TRBJ2-1; no clear D gene. Looked up from germline, CDR1 is MNHEY and CDR2 is SMNVEV (reference sequence). The CDR3 is 12 residues long. Trimming removed 6 bases at V and 6 bases at J, with 9 bases between.

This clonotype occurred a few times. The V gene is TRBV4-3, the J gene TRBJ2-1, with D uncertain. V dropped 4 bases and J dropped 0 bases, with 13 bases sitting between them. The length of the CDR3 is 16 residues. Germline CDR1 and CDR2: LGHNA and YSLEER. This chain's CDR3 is CASSPKPFDSYNEQFF. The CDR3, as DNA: TGCGCCAGCAGCCCAAAGCCCTTTGACTCCTACAATGAGCAGTTCTTC.

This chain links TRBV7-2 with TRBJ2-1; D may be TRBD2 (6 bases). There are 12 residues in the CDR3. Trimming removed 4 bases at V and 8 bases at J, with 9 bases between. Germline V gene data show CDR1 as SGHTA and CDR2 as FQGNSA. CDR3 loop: CASSYGLYEQFF. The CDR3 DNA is TGTGCCAGCAGCTATGGACTATATGAGCAGTTCTTC.

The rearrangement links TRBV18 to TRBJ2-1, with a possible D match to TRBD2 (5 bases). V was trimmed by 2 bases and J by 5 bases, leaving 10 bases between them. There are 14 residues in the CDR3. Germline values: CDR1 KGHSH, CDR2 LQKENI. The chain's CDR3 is CASSPAQTNNEQFF. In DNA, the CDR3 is TGTGCCAGCTCACCAGCACAGACTAACAATGAGCAGTTCTTC. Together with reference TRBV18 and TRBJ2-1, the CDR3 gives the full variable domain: NAGVMQNPRHLVRRRGQEARLRCSPMKGHSHVYWYRQLPEEGLKFMVYLQKENIIDESGMPKERFSAEFPKEGPSILRIQQVVRGDSAAYFCASSPAQTNNEQFFGPGTRLTVL.

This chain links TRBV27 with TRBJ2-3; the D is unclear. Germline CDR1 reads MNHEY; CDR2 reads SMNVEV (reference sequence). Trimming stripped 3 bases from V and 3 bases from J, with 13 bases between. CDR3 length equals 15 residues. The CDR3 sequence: CASSLYDFSTDTQYF. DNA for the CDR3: TGTGCCAGCAGTTTGTATGACTTTTCAACAGATACGCAGTATTTT.

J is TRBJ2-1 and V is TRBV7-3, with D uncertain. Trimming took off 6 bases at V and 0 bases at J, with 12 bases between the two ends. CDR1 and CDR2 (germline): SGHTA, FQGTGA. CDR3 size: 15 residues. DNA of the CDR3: TGTGCCAGCAGTCCTAGAGCCAGCTCCTACAATGAGCAGTTCTTC. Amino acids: CASSPRASSYNEQFF.

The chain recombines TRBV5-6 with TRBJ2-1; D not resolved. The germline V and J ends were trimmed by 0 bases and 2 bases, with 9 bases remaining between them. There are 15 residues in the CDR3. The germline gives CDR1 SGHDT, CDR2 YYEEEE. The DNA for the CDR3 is TGTGCCAGCAGCTTGGATCTGCGACCCTACAATGAGCAGTTCTTC. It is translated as CASSLDLRPYNEQFF.